What follows describes a single T cell receptor (beta chain). Its antigen target is currently unknown. No quality values exist for individual bases; no much larger clone is one base distant. The data originate from a study of blood T cell repertoires in COVID-19 (TCRdb year 2020). Regarding the complete study: Samples covering the acute and convalescent phases of COVID-19 were provided by collaborators in the United States, Italy and Spain. The material from the prospective study consisted of cDNA or gDNA derived from T cells, B-cell-depleted T cells, or PBMCs. The dataset comprised deeply sampled blood TCRbeta repertoires from subjects exposed to, actively infected with, or recovered from COVID-19. The repertoires were released in a freely available public database meant as a resource for research on the immune response to SARS-CoV-2. Samples came from the ongoing ImmuneRACE study (first 160 participants) plus 1,254 subjects from 6 global collaborators. Sample metadata almost always included a de-identified subject ID, COVID-19 status, age in years and sex. Where available, HLA class I and class II types were obtained from metadata supplied by the sample provider rather than from assay-based typing.

The paper as a whole reports these results and caveats: The quantity of clinical and demographic metadata differed by source and by participant and was supplied without curation.

In the prospective study, participants were roughly 18 to 90 years old, resided in 25 or so geographic areas of the United States, and were enrolled through a virtual design. Cohort assignment in the prospective study relied on participant-reported clinical history from a screening survey and a study questionnaire. Exposed participants had been in contact, within 2 weeks of entering the study, with a person who had a PCR-confirmed or clinician-diagnosed case of COVID-19. Each participant in the prospective study had whole blood, serum and a nasopharyngeal or oropharyngeal swab collected by mobile phlebotomists. Participants in the prospective study had the option to provide additional blood draws and questionnaires over an approximately 2-month period. Before DNA extraction, prospective study blood samples were shipped either frozen or at room temperature. TCRbeta CDR3 regions were amplified from genomic DNA using the immunoSEQ Assay, a bias-controlled multiplex PCR. The study's processing was this. The number of nucleated cells in each sample was estimated from the amplification of reference gene primers within the assay. To quantify the absolute abundance of each unique TCRbeta CDR3 rearrangement, sequence reads were collapsed and filtered. For each sample, productive Simpson clonality was calculated by taking the square root of Simpson's diversity index across productive rearrangements. TCRdb provides this immuneACCESS table in a form limited to in-frame rearrangements. Some clones are lacking; in checked studies, under half of them reflect an unresolved V gene, and why the rest are absent is not known. The DNA gave D and trimming, while V, J and clone size come from that table. The sample table holds hundreds of thousands of clones, of which about four fifths were seen once. The ten most abundant clones make up approximately 4.9% of the sample.

The sequence was obtained from a woman aged 50 to 60 who had been exposed to COVID-19. Sequencing was carried out using PBMCs or T cells enriched from blood (not recorded which).

The encoded CDR3 is CASSLEGGTREKLFF. At the DNA level, the sequence is TGTGCCAGCAGCTTAGAGGGGGGGACCCGGGAGAAACTGTTTTTT. The chain links TRBV7-9 with TRBJ1-4, with TRBD1 tentatively as D gene (6 bases match). V gives up 1 base and J gives up 11 bases, and the segment between their germline ends measures 17 bases. The CDR3 holds 15 amino acids from the cysteine to the phenylalanine. Of the read, only the CDR3 DNA is kept; its 45 bases are in frame from base 1. The CDR1 and CDR2 encoded by the germline V gene (reference sequence) are SEHNR and FQNEAQ.